The rows below give T cell receptor beta chains drawn from one sample of a study of blood T cell repertoires in COVID-19. TCRdb's table, derived via immunoSEQ multiplex PCR, lists solely in-frame clones and lacks some. The sample has around 150,000 clones; around 83% are singletons. What was sequenced was peripheral blood. The receptor source for this set is a man aged 35 to 55 with acute or convalescent COVID-19. Both conserved end residues are part of each CDR3. The D gene is left open where the match is weak. Some rows have no size entry. The others give once, few or many, or a class for an expanded clone.

d_gene	abundance	v_gene	j_gene	CDR3nt	CDR3aa
NA	NA	TRBV6-5	TRBJ1-5	TGTGCCAGCAGTTTAGGTTCGGGTAGCAATCAGCCCCAGCATTTT	CASSLGSGSNQPQHF
NA	NA	TRBV11-2	TRBJ1-1	TGTGCCAGCAGCTTATCAGGTAAAAAGGTGAACACTGAAGCTTTCTTT	CASSLSGKKVNTEAFF
TRBD1	few	TRBV28	TRBJ2-7	TGTGCCAGCAGATATCCCGGGACAGCTACCTACGAGCAGTACTTC	CASRYPGTATYEQYF
NA	NA	TRBV2	TRBJ1-5	TGTGCCAGCAGTGAGCTGTTCGGGAATCAGCCCCAGCATTTT	CASSELFGNQPQHF
TRBD1	NA	TRBV9	TRBJ2-5	TGTGCCAGCAGCTTGGGACAGCAAGAGACCCAGTACTTC	CASSLGQQETQYF
TRBD1	NA	TRBV6-6	TRBJ2-5	TGTGCCAGCAAGGCGACAGGGGCAAACCAAGAGACCCAGTACTTC	CASKATGANQETQYF
NA	NA	TRBV2	TRBJ2-6	TGTGCCAGCAGTGGAGGTCACCTAGCCTCTGGGGCCAACGTCCTGACTTTC	CASSGGHLASGANVLTF
TRBD1	NA	TRBV5-4	TRBJ2-1	TGTGCCAGCAGCCCTAAGGGACAGGACAATGAGCAGTTCTTC	CASSPKGQDNEQFF
NA	NA	TRBV5-4	TRBJ1-5	TGTGCCAGCAGCTTACAGGGTCAGCCCCAGCATTTT	CASSLQGQPQHF
NA	NA	TRBV5-5	TRBJ1-5	TGTGCCAGCAGCGTAGACAGTCTCAATCAGCCCCAGCATTTT	CASSVDSLNQPQHF
NA	NA	TRBV10-3	TRBJ1-4	TGTGCCATCAGTGACAACTTGAATGAAAAACTGTTTTTT	CAISDNLNEKLFF
NA	NA	TRBV4-1	TRBJ2-1	TGCGCCAGCAGCCAGGTAACAGGTAATGAGCAGTTCTTC	CASSQVTGNEQFF
NA	NA	TRBV29-1	TRBJ1-1	TGCAGCGTTGACAGCGAGAACACTGAAGCTTTCTTT	CSVDSENTEAFF
NA	NA	TRBV9	TRBJ2-5	TGTGCCAGCAGCGTCAATCAAGAGACCCAGTACTTC	CASSVNQETQYF
NA	NA	TRBV7-9	TRBJ2-3	TGTGCCAGCAGTGTAACAGATACGCAGTATTTT	CASSVTDTQYF
NA	NA	TRBV7-2	TRBJ1-2	TGTGCCAGCAGCACCCGACAGGTTTTTTATAGTGGCTACACCTTC	CASSTRQVFYSGYTF
NA	NA	TRBV5-1	TRBJ2-7	TGCGCCAGCAGCGAGGACCACAGGGGAGGTAACTACGAGCAGTACTTC	CASSEDHRGGNYEQYF
TRBD1	NA	TRBV7-2	TRBJ2-7	TGTGCCAGCAGCCTGGACAGGGGGGTGAGGGAGCAGTACTTC	CASSLDRGVREQYF
NA	NA	TRBV19	TRBJ1-5	TGTGCCAGTAGTATAGACAGGCTTCAGCCCCAGCATTTT	CASSIDRLQPQHF
NA	NA	TRBV28	TRBJ2-4	TGTGCCAGCAGTTTACCGGCCCCTCGGGGGAACATTCAGTACTTC	CASSLPAPRGNIQYF
TRBD1	NA	TRBV5-4	TRBJ1-6	TGTGCCAGCAGCTTGGTTAGGGGACAGGGAATTAATTCACCCCTCCACTTT	CASSLVRGQGINSPLHF
NA	once	TRBV13	TRBJ1-1	TGTGCCAGCAGCTCGCGACGAGGCCCCATGAACACTGAAGCTTTCTTT	CASSSRRGPMNTEAFF
NA	NA	TRBV18	TRBJ2-3	TGTGCCAGCTCACCAGCGGGGAGCACAGATACGCAGTATTTT	CASSPAGSTDTQYF
NA	NA	TRBV10-3	TRBJ1-5	TGTGCCTCGAGCCCGGCAGGGAATCAGCCCCAGCATTTT	CASSPAGNQPQHF
NA	NA	TRBV13	TRBJ2-2	TGTGCCAGCAGCCATTCATCAAAGGGGGAATTCAACACCGGGGAGCTGTTTTTT	CASSHSSKGEFNTGELFF
TRBD1	once	TRBV7-6	TRBJ1-1	TGTGCCAGCAGCTCTAACAGGGGTTGGAACACTGAAGCTTTCTTT	CASSSNRGWNTEAFF
TRBD1	once	TRBV5-1	TRBJ1-5	TGCGCCAGCAGCTTGACAGGGGATAGCAATCAGCCCCAGCATTTT	CASSLTGDSNQPQHF
NA	once	TRBV12-3/TRBV12-4	TRBJ2-5	TGTGCCAGCAGTCCTCAGGAGACCCAGTACTTC	CASSPQETQYF
TRBD1	once	TRBV3-1/TRBV3-2	TRBJ1-2	TGTGCCAGCAGCTCCCGGGACAGGGACTATGGCTACACCTTC	CASSSRDRDYGYTF
NA	NA	TRBV6-2/TRBV6-3	TRBJ2-7	TGTGCCAGCAGCCACCGACCGACGACAGTCTACGAGCAGTACTTC	CASSHRPTTVYEQYF
TRBD1	NA	TRBV6-5	TRBJ1-1	TGTGCCAGCAGCCCAGGGCTCGGGACAGAGGCTTTCTTT	CASSPGLGTEAFF
TRBD1	NA	TRBV30	TRBJ2-3	TGTGCCTGGACCTCAGGACAGGGACCAGATACGCAGTATTTT	CAWTSGQGPDTQYF
NA	NA	TRBV5-8	TRBJ2-7	TGTGCCAGCAGCTTGGAAGGGGGTGCCTACGAGCAGTACTTC	CASSLEGGAYEQYF
NA	NA	TRBV28	TRBJ1-4	TGTGCCAGCAGTTTCGAGGGCAGGGAAAAACTGTTTTTT	CASSFEGREKLFF
TRBD1	NA	TRBV19	TRBJ1-5	TGTGCCAGTAGTTTAGAGGGGGCTAATCAGCCCCAGCATTTT	CASSLEGANQPQHF
TRBD2	NA	TRBV11-2	TRBJ2-3	TGTGCCAGCACCCGCCTAGCGGGGGGGCTGACAGATACGCAGTATTTT	CASTRLAGGLTDTQYF
NA	once	TRBV7-9	TRBJ1-6	TGTGCCAGCAGCGGGAACCGGGATCTTCTTAATTCACCCCTCCACTTT	CASSGNRDLLNSPLHF
NA	NA	TRBV21-1	TRBJ2-4	TGTGCCAGCAGCAAACGGGGGAGAAACATTCAGTACTTC	CASSKRGRNIQYF
TRBD2	NA	TRBV3-1/TRBV3-2	TRBJ2-7	TGTGCCAGCAGCCAAGCGGCGGGGGGTATCTACGAGCAGTACTTC	CASSQAAGGIYEQYF
NA	NA	TRBV7-2	TRBJ1-1	TGTGCCAGCAGCTTAGGGGGAGGGGTTGGATACACTGAAGCTTTCTTT	CASSLGGGVGYTEAFF
NA	NA	TRBV19	TRBJ1-3	TGTGCCAGCCTAGGGGGGGTGACTGGAAACACCATATATTTT	CASLGGVTGNTIYF
NA	once	TRBV5-6	TRBJ1-5	TGTGCCAGCAGCTTGGTGGGAGTCCCGAATCAGCCCCAGCATTTT	CASSLVGVPNQPQHF
NA	NA	TRBV11-2	TRBJ2-2	TGTGCCAGCAGCTCCGCTGGAGGGAACAAGCTGTTTTTT	CASSSAGGNKLFF
TRBD1	NA	TRBV19	TRBJ1-3	TGTGCCAGTAGTATCCCGGGACAGCCTGGAAACACCATATATTTT	CASSIPGQPGNTIYF
NA	NA	TRBV14	TRBJ2-5	TGTGCCAGCAGCCAAGGCGGGGGCGGGGGAGAGACCCAGTACTTC	CASSQGGGGGETQYF
NA	NA	TRBV3-1/TRBV3-2	TRBJ2-7	TGTGCCAGCAGCCCCCGAACACTATGGGGAGACGAGCAGTACTTC	CASSPRTLWGDEQYF
NA	NA	TRBV2	TRBJ1-1	TGTGCCAGCAGCGCTCCGACAGGAGTGAACACTGAAGCTTTCTTT	CASSAPTGVNTEAFF
TRBD2	once	TRBV6-6	TRBJ2-3	TGTGCCAGCAGTCTCCCGGGGGGGGCGGGTTCCACAGATACGCAGTATTTT	CASSLPGGAGSTDTQYF
NA	few	TRBV7-9	TRBJ2-5	TGTGCCAGCGGCAATACGGAGCAAGAGACCCAGTACTTC	CASGNTEQETQYF
TRBD1	NA	TRBV15	TRBJ1-2	TGTGCCACCAGCAGAGGGACGTTCGAACAGGGGGCCTATGGCTACACCTTC	CATSRGTFEQGAYGYTF
NA	NA	TRBV4-2	TRBJ2-3	TGTGCCAGCAGCCAAGAAACGGTGGGGGGGCAAGCAGATACGCAGTATTTT	CASSQETVGGQADTQYF
NA	NA	TRBV11-2	TRBJ2-3	TGTGCCAGCAGCCCATGGGCGGGAACTAGCACAGATACGCAGTATTTT	CASSPWAGTSTDTQYF